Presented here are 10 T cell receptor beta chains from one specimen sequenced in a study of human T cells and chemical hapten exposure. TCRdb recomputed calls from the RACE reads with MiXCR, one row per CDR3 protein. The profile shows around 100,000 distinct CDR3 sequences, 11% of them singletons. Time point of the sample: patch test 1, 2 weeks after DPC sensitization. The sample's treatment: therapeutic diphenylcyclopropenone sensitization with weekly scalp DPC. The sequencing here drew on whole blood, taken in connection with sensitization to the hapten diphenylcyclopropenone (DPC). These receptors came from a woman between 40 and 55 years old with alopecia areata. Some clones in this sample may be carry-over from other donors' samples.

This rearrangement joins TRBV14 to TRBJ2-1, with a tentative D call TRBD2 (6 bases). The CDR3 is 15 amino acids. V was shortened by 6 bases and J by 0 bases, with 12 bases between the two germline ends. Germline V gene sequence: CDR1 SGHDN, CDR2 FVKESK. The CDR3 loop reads CASRTTGSSYNEQFF. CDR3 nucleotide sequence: TGTGCCAGCAGGACCACCGGGAGCTCCTACAATGAGCAGTTCTTC.

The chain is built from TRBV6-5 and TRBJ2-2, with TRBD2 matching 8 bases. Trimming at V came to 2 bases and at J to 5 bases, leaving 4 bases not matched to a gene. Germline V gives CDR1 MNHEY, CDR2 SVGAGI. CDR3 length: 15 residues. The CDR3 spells CASSYGSGGTGELFF. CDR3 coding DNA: TGTGCCAGCAGTTACGGTTCGGGAGGGACCGGGGAGCTGTTTTTT.

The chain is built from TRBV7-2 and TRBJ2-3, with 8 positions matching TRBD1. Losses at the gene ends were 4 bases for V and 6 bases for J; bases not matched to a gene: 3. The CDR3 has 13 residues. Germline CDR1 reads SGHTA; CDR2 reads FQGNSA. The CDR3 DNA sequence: TGTGCCAGCAGCTCAGGGGGCTGGGATACGCAGTATTTT. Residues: CASSSGGWDTQYF.

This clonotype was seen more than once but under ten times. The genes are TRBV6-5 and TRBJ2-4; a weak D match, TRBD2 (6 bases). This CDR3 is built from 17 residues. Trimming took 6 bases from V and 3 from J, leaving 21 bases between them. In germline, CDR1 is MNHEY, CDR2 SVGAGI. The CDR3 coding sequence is TGTGCCAGCAGCCAAGTAGGAGGGGCCGGGGGCAAAAACATTCAGTACTTC. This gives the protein CASSQVGGAGGKNIQYF.

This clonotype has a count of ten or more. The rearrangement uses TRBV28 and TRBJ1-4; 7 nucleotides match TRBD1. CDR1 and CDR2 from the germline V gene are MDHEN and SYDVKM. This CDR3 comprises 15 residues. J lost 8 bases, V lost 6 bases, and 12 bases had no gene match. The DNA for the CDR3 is TGTGCCAGCAGCACGGGCCAGGGGGGGTACGAAAAACTGTTTTTT. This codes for CASSTGQGGYEKLFF.

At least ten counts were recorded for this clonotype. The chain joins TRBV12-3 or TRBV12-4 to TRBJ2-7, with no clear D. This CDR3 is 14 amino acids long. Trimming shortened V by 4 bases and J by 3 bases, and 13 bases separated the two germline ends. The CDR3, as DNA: TGTGCCAGCAGTTCCTTCTTGGACCGCTACGAGCAGTACTTC. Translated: CASSSFLDRYEQYF.

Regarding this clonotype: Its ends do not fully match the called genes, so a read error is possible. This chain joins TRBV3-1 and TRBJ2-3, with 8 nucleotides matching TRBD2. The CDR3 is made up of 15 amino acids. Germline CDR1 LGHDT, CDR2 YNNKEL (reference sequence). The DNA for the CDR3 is TGTGCCAGCAGCCCCCAGCGGGGGAGCAGAGATATGCAGTATTTT. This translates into CASSPQRGSRDMQYF.

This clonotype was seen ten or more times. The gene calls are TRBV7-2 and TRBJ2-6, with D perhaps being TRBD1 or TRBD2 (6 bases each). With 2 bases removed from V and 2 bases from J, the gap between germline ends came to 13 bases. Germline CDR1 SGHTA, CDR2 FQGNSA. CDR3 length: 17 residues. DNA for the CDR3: TGTGCCAGCAGCTTAAGTCTGGGGGGCGCTGGGGCCAACGTCCTGACTTTC. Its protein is CASSLSLGGAGANVLTF.

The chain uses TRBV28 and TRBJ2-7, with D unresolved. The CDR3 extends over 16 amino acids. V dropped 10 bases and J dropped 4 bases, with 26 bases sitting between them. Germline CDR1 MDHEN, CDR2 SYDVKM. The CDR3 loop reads CATTPGGVGRTYEQYF. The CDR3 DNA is TGTGCCACTACCCCTGGCGGTGTAGGGCGAACGTACGAGCAGTACTTC. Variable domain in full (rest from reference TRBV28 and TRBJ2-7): DVKVTQSSRYLVKRTGEKVFLECVQDMDHENMFWYRQDPGLGLRLIYFSYDVKMKEKGDIPEGYSVSREKKERFSLILESASTNQTSMYLCATTPGGVGRTYEQYFGPGTRLTVT.

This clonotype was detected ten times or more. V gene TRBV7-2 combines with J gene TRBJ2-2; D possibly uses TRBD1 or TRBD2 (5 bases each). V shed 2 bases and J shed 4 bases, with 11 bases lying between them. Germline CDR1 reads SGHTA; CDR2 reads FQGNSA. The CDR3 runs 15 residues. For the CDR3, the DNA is TGTGCCAGCAGCTTAACGGGGACGGGCACCGGGGAGCTGTTTTTT. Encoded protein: CASSLTGTGTGELFF.